This entry lists 9 T cell receptor beta chains sequenced from one sample in a study of blood T cell repertoires in COVID-19. This table comes from immunoSEQ multiplex PCR, and its TCRdb copy is limited to in-frame clones, with some not included. Of fewer than 350,000 clones in the sample, approximately 90% were seen once. The sequencing sample was made of PBMCs or T cells enriched from blood (not recorded which). The receptors derive from a woman aged 40 to 50 who had recovered from COVID-19.

The rearrangement joins TRBV19 to TRBJ2-1; 10 nucleotides align to TRBD2. After removal of 5 bases from V and 6 bases from J, the junction contained 7 bases not matched to a gene. The germline CDR1 and CDR2 sequences are LNHDA and SQIVND (reference sequence). The CDR3 spans 15 residues. In DNA, the CDR3 is TGTGCCAGTAGTCCCCTAGCGGGAGTCCCCAATGAGCAGTTCTTC. Translation gives CASSPLAGVPNEQFF.

On this clone: Other DNA sequences in this specimen translate into the identical CDR3. The V call is TRBV9, the J call TRBJ1-2, with 12 bases fitting TRBD1. Germline lookup yields CDR1 SGDLS and CDR2 YYNGEE. Germline trimming cut 5 bases from V and 4 bases from J; bases unmatched to any gene: 6. The CDR3 is 15 residues long. The DNA of the CDR3 is TGTGCCAGCAGTGAGGGGACAGGGGGCGTCTATGGCTACACCTTC. This codes for CASSEGTGGVYGYTF.

This clone was detected only once. This chain uses TRBV18 with TRBJ1-3, with D perhaps TRBD1 (5 bases). Germline V gene lookup returns CDR1 KGHSH and CDR2 LQKENI. V was pared by 2 bases and J by 6 bases, with 11 bases between. The CDR3 sequence is 14 residues long. CDR3 nucleotides: TGTGCCAGCTCACCATACAGGAACGAAAACACCATATATTTT. Translated: CASSPYRNENTIYF.

The chain couples TRBV6-5 to TRBJ1-6, with D tentatively TRBD1 (6 bases). Trimming removed 4 bases at V and 0 bases at J, with 10 bases between. In germline, CDR1 is MNHEY, CDR2 SVGAGI. This CDR3 comprises 16 residues. Here the CDR3 DNA reads TGTGCCAGCAGTTCGCAGGGGAGCTCCTATAATTCACCCCTCCACTTT. Protein sequence: CASSSQGSSYNSPLHF.

The genes are TRBV5-1 and TRBJ2-1; TRBD2 agrees at 10 bases. The CDR3 spans 17 residues. V trimming: 1 base; J trimming: 3 bases; junction bases outside the gene matches: 7. Germline V gene lookup returns CDR1 SGHRS and CDR2 YFSETQ. CDR3 DNA: TGCGCCAGCAGCTTGCCGGTCCGGACTAGCGGCTACAATGAGCAGTTCTTC. This gives the protein CASSLPVRTSGYNEQFF.

V is TRBV2 and J is TRBJ1-2, with 10 bases that match TRBD1. From germline, CDR1 is SNHLY and CDR2 FYNNEI. The CDR3 covers 15 residues. The V and J ends lost 1 base and 5 bases, in that order; junction bases with no gene match: 4. CDR3 amino acids: CASSEGQGARYGYTF. The CDR3, as DNA: TGTGCCAGCAGTGAAGGACAGGGGGCGCGGTATGGCTACACCTTC.

The chain employs TRBV7-3 and TRBJ2-6; TRBD1 might be the D (7 bases). V shed 2 bases and J shed 0 bases, with 11 bases lying between them. The CDR3 totals 17 residues. Looked up from germline, CDR1 is SGHTA and CDR2 is FQGTGA. CDR3 coding DNA: TGTGCCAGCAGCTTAGCGGGACAGCGCTCTGGGGCCAACGTCCTGACTTTC. As protein: CASSLAGQRSGANVLTF.

This chain links TRBV19 with TRBJ1-1; 7 bases match TRBD1. The J segment lost 11 bases and the V segment lost 8 bases, leaving 14 bases of the junction unmatched. This CDR3 is 13 amino acids long. Looked up from germline, CDR1 is LNHDA and CDR2 is SQIVND (reference sequence). CDR3 loop: CASRGREQGNAFF. The CDR3 nucleotides are TGTGCCAGTCGCGGCAGGGAACAGGGGAACGCTTTCTTT. Using reference TRBV19 and TRBJ1-1 for the parts outside the CDR3, the full variable domain is DGGITQSPKYLFRKEGQNVTLSCEQNLNHDAMYWYRQDPGQGLRLIYYSQIVNDFQKGDIAEGYSVSREKKESFPLTVTSAQKNPTAFYLCASRGREQGNAFFGQGTRLTVV.

The chain links TRBV19 to TRBJ2-7; TRBD2 is a possible D gene (5 bases). V was pared by 2 bases and J by 4 bases, with 12 bases between. This CDR3 has 14 amino acids. Germline values: CDR1 LNHDA, CDR2 SQIVND (reference sequence). The CDR3 bases are TGTGCCAGTAGTATACGGGGATTCGATTACGAGCAGTACTTC. Protein product: CASSIRGFDYEQYF.